This T cell receptor (beta chain) was identified during a study of Ad26.COV2.S vaccination and SARS-CoV-2 variants. The data were produced by immunoSEQ multiplex PCR, yet TCRdb's version contains in-frame clones alone and is incomplete. Of over 350,000 clones listed, approximately 86% are singletons. The CDR3 is made up of 14 amino acids. Germline V gene lookup returns CDR1 LGHDT and CDR2 YNNKEL (reference sequence). The V gene lost 4 bases and the J gene lost 2 bases, with 10 bases spanning the gap. With respect to this clone: The antigen is undetermined.

Study-level points and caveats: It was found that vaccine and placebo recipients had similar non-spike TCR breadth. From the TCR breadth and depth analyses, total T cell responses may have been underestimated. In vaccinated individuals, spike-specific CD8+ and CD4+ T cell responses reportedly displayed substantial breadth.

Stated treatment: some 20 received Ad26.COV2.S at low or high dose, single or two shots; several received placebo; per-sample allocation not given. The samples date from day 63 after the first vaccine or placebo injection. Based in Boston, the donor was an adult of 18-55 years. Material: peripheral blood, obtained in a trial of Ad26.COV2.S vaccine versus placebo. V is TRBV3-1 (or the pseudogene TRBV3-2) and J is TRBJ2-3; D gene ambiguous. The TCR originated in a person aged 18-60 years who received the Ad26.COV2.S COVID-19 vaccine or a placebo. The CDR3 DNA sequence: TGTGCCAGCAGCCGCTTAGGAGTCACAGATACGCAGTATTTT. Its protein is CASSRLGVTDTQYF.